This T cell receptor (beta chain) originates from a study of human T cells and chemical hapten exposure. There are many counts of this clonotype. Germline loops: CDR1 SQVTM, CDR2 ANQGSEA. With 7 bases clipped from V and 4 bases from J, the junction kept 10 bases outside the gene matches. The CDR3 consists of 14 residues. TCRdb analysed the 5' RACE reads with MiXCR anew, one entry per CDR3 protein. The sample shows approximately 150,000 distinct CDR3 sequences, around 4% of them seen only once. Extraction yielded total RNA from whole blood (unfractionated). This sequence joins TRBV29-1 and TRBJ1-3, with 7 nucleotides matching TRBD1. The sequence came from a female donor in good health. DNA for the CDR3: TGCAGCGCCAAAGACGGGACAGAAGGAAACACCATATATTTT. Its protein product is CSAKDGTEGNTIYF.